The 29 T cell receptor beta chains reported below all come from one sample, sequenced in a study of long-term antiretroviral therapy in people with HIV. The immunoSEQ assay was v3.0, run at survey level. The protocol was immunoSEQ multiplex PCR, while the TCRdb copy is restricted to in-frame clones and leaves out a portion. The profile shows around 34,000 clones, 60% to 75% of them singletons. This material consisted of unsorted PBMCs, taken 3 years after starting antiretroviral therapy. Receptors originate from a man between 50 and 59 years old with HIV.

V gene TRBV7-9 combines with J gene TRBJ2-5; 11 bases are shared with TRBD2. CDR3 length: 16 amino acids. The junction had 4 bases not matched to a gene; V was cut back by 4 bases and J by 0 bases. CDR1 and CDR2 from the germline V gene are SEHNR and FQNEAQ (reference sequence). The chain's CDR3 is CASSSGTSGHQETQYF. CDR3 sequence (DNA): TGTGCCAGCAGCTCGGGGACTAGCGGACACCAAGAGACCCAGTACTTC.

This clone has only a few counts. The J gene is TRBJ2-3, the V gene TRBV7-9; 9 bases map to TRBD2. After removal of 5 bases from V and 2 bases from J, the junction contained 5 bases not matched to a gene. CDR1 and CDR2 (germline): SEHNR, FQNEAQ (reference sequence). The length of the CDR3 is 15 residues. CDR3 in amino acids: CASSVTSGVTDTQYF. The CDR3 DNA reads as TGTGCCAGCAGCGTGACTAGCGGAGTCACAGATACGCAGTATTTT.

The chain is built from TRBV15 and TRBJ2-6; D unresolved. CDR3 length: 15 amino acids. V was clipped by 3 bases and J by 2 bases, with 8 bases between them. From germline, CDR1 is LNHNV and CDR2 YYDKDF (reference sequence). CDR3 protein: CATSRRKAGANVLTF. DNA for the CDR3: TGTGCCACCAGCAGGAGAAAGGCTGGGGCCAACGTCCTGACTTTC.

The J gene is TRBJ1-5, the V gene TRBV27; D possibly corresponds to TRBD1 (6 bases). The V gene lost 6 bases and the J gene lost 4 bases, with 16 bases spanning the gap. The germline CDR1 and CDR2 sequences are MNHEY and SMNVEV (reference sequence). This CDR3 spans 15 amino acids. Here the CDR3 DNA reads TGTGCCAGCAGCCTCGACCGGGACAAAAATCAGCCCCAGCATTTT. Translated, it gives CASSLDRDKNQPQHF.

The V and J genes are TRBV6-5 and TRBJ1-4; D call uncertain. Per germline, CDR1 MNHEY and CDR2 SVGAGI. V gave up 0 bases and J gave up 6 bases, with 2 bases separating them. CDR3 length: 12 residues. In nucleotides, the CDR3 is TGTGCCAGCAGTTACTCGGATGAAAAACTGTTTTTT. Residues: CASSYSDEKLFF.

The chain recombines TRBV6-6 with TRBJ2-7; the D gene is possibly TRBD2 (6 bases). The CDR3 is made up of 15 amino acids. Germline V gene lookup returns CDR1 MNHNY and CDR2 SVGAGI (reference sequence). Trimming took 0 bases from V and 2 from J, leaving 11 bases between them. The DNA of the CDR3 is TGTGCCAGCAGTTACTCGCTAGCGATTACCTACGAGCAGTACTTC. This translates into CASSYSLAITYEQYF.

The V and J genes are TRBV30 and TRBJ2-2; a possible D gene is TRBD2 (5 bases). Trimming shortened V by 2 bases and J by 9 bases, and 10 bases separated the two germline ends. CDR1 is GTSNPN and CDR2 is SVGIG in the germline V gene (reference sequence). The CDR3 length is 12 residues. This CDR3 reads CAWSPTGRELFF. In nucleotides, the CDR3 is TGTGCCTGGAGTCCGACGGGGAGGGAGCTGTTTTTT.

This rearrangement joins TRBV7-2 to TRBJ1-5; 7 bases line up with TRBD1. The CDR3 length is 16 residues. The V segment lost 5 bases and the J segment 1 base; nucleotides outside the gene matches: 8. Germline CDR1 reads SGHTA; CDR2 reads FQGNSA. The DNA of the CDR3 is TGTGCCAGCAGCACCGGGACAGTTATGAGCAATCAGCCCCAGCATTTT. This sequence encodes CASSTGTVMSNQPQHF.

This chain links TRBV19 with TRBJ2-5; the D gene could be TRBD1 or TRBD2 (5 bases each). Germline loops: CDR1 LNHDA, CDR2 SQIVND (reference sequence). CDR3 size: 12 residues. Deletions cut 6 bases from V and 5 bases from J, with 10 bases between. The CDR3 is CASRGRRETQYF. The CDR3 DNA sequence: TGTGCCAGTAGGGGACGCCGGGAGACCCAGTACTTC.

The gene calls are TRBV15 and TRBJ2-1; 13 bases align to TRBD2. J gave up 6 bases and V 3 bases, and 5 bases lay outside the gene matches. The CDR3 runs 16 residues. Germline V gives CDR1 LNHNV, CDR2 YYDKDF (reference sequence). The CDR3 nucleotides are TGTGCCACCAGCAGGCGACTAGCGGGAGGACCCAATGAGCAGTTCTTC. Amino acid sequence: CATSRRLAGGPNEQFF.

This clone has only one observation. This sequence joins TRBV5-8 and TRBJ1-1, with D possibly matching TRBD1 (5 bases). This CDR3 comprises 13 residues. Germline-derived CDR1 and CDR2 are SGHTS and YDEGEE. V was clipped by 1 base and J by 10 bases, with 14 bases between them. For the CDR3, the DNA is TGTGCCAGCAGCTTGACAGGCCCCTCCAGAGCTTTCTTT. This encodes CASSLTGPSRAFF. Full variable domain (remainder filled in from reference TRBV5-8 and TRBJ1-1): EAGVTQSPTHLIKTRGQQATLRCSPISGHTSVYWYQQALGLGLQFLLWYDEGEERNRGNFPPRFSGRQFPNYSSELNVNALELEDSALYLCASSLTGPSRAFFGQGTRLTVV.

CDR3: CASSRRQGTEAFF. The CDR3 region has the DNA TGTGCCAGCAGCCGACGACAGGGTACTGAAGCTTTCTTT. This sequence joins TRBV4-2 and TRBJ1-1; TRBD1 agrees at 7 bases. Germline loops: CDR1 LGHNA, CDR2 YNFKEQ. The CDR3 consists of 13 residues. J lost 5 bases, V lost 4 bases, and 4 bases had no gene match.

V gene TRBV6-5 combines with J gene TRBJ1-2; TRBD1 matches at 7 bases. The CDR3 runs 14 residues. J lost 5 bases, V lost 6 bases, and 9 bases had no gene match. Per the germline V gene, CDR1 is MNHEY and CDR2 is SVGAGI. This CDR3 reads CASRATGSAYGYTF. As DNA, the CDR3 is TGTGCCAGCAGGGCGACAGGGTCGGCGTATGGCTACACCTTC.

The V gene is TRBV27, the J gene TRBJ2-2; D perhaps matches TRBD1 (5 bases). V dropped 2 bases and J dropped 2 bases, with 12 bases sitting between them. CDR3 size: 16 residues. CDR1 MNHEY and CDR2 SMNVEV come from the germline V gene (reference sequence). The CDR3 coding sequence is TGTGCCAGCAGTTTAAGGCAGGGCTTCAACACCGGGGAGCTGTTTTTT. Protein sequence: CASSLRQGFNTGELFF.

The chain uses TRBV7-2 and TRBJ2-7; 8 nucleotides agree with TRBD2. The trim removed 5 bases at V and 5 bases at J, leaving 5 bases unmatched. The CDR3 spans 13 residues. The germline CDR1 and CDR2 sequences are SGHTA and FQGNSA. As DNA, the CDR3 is TGTGCCAGCAGCATGGGACTAGTGGACGAGCAGTACTTC. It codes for CASSMGLVDEQYF. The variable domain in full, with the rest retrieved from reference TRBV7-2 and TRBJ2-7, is GAGVSQSPSNKVTEKGKDVELRCDPISGHTALYWYRQSLGQGLEFLIYFQGNSAPDKSGLPSDRFSAERTGGSVSTLTIQRTQQEDSAVYLCASSMGLVDEQYFGPGTRLTVT.

In DNA, the CDR3 is TGTGCCAGCAGCCCCGGGGTTGTGGGCCGCGCTTCTGGAAACACCATATATTTT. This translates into CASSPGVVGRASGNTIYF. The chain has TRBV7-6 and TRBJ1-3; D call uncertain. Germline loops: CDR1 SGHVS, CDR2 FNYEAQ. The CDR3 covers 18 residues. V lost 5 bases, J lost 1 base, and 21 bases lay in between.

The CDR3 loop is CASSLTGGGGANVLTF. The CDR3 DNA reads TGTGCCAGCAGCTTAACCGGGGGTGGAGGGGCCAACGTCCTGACTTTC. V and J are TRBV11-2 and TRBJ2-6; tentatively, D is TRBD2 (6 bases). CDR3 length: 16 amino acids. CDR1 SGHAT and CDR2 FQNNGV come from the germline V gene. V lost 2 bases and J lost 4, with 12 bases in between.

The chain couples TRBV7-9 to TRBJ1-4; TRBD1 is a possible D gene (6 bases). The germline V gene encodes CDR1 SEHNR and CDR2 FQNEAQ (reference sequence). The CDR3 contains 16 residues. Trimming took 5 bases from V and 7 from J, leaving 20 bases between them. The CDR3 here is CASSLGWGAGGEKLFF. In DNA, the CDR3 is TGTGCCAGCAGCCTCGGGTGGGGGGCAGGCGGTGAAAAACTGTTTTTT. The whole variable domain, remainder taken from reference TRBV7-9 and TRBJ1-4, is DTGVSQNPRHKITKRGQNVTFRCDPISEHNRLYWYRQTLGQGPEFLTYFQNEAQLEKSRLLSDRFSAERPKGSFSTLEIQRTEQGDSAMYLCASSLGWGAGGEKLFFGSGTQLSVL.

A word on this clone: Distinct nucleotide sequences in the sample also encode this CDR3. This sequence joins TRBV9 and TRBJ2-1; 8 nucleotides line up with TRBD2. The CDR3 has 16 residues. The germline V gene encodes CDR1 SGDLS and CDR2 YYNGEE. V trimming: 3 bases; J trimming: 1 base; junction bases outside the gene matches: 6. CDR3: CASSALAGRSYNEQFF. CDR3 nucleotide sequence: TGTGCCAGCAGCGCCTTAGCGGGGCGGTCCTACAATGAGCAGTTCTTC.

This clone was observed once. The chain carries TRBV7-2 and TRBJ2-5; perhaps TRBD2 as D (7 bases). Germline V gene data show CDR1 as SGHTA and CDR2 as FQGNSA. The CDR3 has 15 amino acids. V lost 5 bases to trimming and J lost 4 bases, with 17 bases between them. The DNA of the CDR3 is TGTGCCAGCAGCGGTGGAGGGGGGGTTAGAGAGACCCAGTACTTC. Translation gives CASSGGGGVRETQYF.

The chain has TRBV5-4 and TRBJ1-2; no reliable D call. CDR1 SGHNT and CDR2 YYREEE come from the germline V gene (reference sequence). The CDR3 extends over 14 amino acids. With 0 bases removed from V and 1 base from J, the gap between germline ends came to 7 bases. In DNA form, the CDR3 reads TGTGCCAGCAGCTTGGCCAGTATTAACTATGGCTACACCTTC. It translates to CASSLASINYGYTF. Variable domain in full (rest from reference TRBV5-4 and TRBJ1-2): ETGVTQSPTHLIKTRGQQVTLRCSSQSGHNTVSWYQQALGQGPQFIFQYYREEENGRGNFPPRFSGLQFPNYSSELNVNALELDDSALYLCASSLASINYGYTFGSGTRLTVV.

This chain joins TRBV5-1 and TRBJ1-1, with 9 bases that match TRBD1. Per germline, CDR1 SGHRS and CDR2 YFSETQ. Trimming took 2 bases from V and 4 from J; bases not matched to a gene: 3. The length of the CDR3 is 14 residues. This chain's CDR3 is CASSLEQGATEAFF. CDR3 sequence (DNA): TGCGCCAGCAGCTTAGAACAGGGGGCCACTGAAGCTTTCTTT.

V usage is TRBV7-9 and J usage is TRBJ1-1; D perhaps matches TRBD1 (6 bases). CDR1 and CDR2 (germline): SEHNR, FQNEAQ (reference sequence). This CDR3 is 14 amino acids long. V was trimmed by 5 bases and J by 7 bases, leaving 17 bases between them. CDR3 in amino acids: CASSPQGKEYEAFF. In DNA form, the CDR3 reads TGTGCCAGCAGCCCCCAGGGGAAGGAGTATGAAGCTTTCTTT. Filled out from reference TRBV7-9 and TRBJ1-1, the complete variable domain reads DTGVSQNPRHKITKRGQNVTFRCDPISEHNRLYWYRQTLGQGPEFLTYFQNEAQLEKSRLLSDRFSAERPKGSFSTLEIQRTEQGDSAMYLCASSPQGKEYEAFFGQGTRLTVV.

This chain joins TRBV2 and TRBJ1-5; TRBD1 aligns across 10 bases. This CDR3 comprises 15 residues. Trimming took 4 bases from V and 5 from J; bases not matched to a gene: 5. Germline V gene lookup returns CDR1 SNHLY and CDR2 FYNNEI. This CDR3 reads CASSAMGQGYQPQHF. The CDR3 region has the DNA TGTGCCAGCAGTGCTATGGGACAGGGGTATCAGCCCCAGCATTTT. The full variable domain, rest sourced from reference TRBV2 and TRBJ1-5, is EPEVTQTPSHQVTQMGQEVILRCVPISNHLYFYWYRQILGQKVEFLVSFYNNEISEKSEIFDDQFSVERPDGSNFTLKIRSTKLEDSAMYFCASSAMGQGYQPQHFGDGTRLSIL.

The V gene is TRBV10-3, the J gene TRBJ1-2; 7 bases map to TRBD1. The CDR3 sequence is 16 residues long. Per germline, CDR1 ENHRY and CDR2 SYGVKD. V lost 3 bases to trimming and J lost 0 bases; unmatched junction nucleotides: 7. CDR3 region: CAISETGTVSNYGYTF. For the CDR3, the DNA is TGTGCCATCAGTGAAACCGGGACAGTTTCTAACTATGGCTACACCTTC.

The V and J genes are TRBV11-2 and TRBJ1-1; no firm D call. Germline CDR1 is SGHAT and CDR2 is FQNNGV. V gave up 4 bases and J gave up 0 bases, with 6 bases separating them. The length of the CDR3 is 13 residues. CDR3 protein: CASSWTVNTEAFF. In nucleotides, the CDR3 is TGTGCCAGCAGCTGGACGGTGAACACTGAAGCTTTCTTT.

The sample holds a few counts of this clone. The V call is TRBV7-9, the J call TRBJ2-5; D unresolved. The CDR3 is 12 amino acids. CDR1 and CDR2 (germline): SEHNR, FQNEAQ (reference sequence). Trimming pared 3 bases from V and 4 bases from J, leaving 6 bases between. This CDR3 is CASSFVRETQYF. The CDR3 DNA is TGTGCCAGCAGCTTTGTTAGAGAGACCCAGTACTTC.

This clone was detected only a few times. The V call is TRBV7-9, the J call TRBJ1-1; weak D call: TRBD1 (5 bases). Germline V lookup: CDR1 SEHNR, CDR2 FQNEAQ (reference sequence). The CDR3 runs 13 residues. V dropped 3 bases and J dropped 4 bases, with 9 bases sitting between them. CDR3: CASSFRVGTEAFF. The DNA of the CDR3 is TGTGCCAGCAGCTTCAGGGTAGGCACTGAAGCTTTCTTT.

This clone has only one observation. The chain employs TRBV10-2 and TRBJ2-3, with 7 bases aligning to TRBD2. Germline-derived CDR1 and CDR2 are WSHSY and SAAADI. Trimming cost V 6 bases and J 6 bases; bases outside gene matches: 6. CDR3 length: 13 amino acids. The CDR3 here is CASSPRGGDTQYF. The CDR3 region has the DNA TGCGCCAGCAGCCCAAGGGGAGGGGATACGCAGTATTTT.